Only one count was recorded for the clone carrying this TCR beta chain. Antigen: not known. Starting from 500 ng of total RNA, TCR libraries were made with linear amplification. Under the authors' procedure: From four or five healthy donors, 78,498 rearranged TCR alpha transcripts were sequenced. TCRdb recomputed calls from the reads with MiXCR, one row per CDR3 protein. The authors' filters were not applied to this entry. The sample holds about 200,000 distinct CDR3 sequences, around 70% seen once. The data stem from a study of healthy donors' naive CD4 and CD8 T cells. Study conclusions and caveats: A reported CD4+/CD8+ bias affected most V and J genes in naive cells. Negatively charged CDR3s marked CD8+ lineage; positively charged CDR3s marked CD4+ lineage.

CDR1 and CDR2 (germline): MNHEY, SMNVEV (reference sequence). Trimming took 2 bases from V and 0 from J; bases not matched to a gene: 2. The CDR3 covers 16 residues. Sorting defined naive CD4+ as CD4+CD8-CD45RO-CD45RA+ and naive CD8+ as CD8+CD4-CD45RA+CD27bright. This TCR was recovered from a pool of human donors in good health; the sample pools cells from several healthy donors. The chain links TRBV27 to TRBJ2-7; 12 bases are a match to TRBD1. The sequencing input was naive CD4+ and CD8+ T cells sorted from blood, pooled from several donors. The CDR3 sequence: CASSLRDRGPSYEQYF. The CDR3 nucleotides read TGTGCCAGCAGTTTAAGGGACAGGGGGCCCTCCTACGAGCAGTACTTC.